Listed below are T cell receptor beta chains from one sample, sequenced in a study of shared clonotypes between healthy human individuals. Generated by immunoSEQ multiplex PCR, the TCRdb table keeps only in-frame clones and is missing some. The repertoire holds roughly 1,800,000 clones, about 95% seen once, with under 1.5% in the top ten. The sequencing input was naive CD8+ T cells sorted from blood. Receptors originate from a man between 18 and 29 years old in good health. CDR3s include the opening cysteine and the closing phenylalanine or tryptophan. The D gene is left open where the match is weak. Size is stated for part of the rows, as once, few or many counts, or as a class when the clone is expanded.

CDR3nt,CDR3aa,d_gene,len,abundance,v_gene,j_gene
TGCGCCAGCAGCGAAGGACAGCAAGAGACCCAGTACTTC,CASSEGQQETQYF,NA,13,NA,TRBV5-1,TRBJ2-5
TGTGCCAGCAGTTACGCTTACTTGGGGGGTAATTATGGCTACACCTTC,CASSYAYLGGNYGYTF,NA,16,NA,TRBV6-5,TRBJ1-2
TGTGCCAGCAGCTCATCAGGATGGAATGAAAAACTGTTTTTT,CASSSSGWNEKLFF,NA,14,NA,TRBV9,TRBJ1-4
TGTGCCAGCAGCTTGGGCGGCGGAACCTACGAGCAGTACTTC,CASSLGGGTYEQYF,NA,14,NA,TRBV5-6,TRBJ2-7
TGTGCCAGCAGTTTATATTGGCACAGGGGGCAATACAATGAGCAGTTCTTC,CASSLYWHRGQYNEQFF,TRBD1,17,NA,TRBV28,TRBJ2-1
TGCAGCGTTGGACTAGCGGGGGGCACAGATACGCAGTATTTT,CSVGLAGGTDTQYF,TRBD2,14,NA,TRBV29-1,TRBJ2-3
TGTGCCAGCAGTTACTCAGGGGGGTTGGATTCACCCCTCCACTTT,CASSYSGGLDSPLHF,NA,15,once,TRBV6-6,TRBJ1-6
TGCGCCAGCAGCCAATCGGGGAGACAGGGGGCAACTGAAGCTTTCTTT,CASSQSGRQGATEAFF,TRBD1,16,NA,TRBV4-1,TRBJ1-1
TGTGCCAGCAGCCTCGGACTAGCGACGTACGAGCAGTACTTC,CASSLGLATYEQYF,TRBD2,14,NA,TRBV7-9,TRBJ2-7
TGCGCCAGCAGCCCAATACTAGCGGGAGGGTCCGAGCAGTACTTC,CASSPILAGGSEQYF,TRBD2,15,NA,TRBV4-1,TRBJ2-7
TGCGCCAGCGCTACTAGGGACGGCGGAGAGACCCAGTACTTC,CASATRDGGETQYF,NA,14,NA,TRBV4-1,TRBJ2-5
TGCGCCAGCAGCGTGACCCCAGATTACGAGCAGTACTTC,CASSVTPDYEQYF,NA,13,NA,TRBV5-1,TRBJ2-7
TGTGCCAGCAGTTCCTACCTACTAGGTGACAATGAGCAGTTCTTC,CASSSYLLGDNEQFF,NA,15,NA,TRBV28,TRBJ2-1
TGTGCCAGCAGTTCGCAGGACACGTCCTACGAGCAGTACTTC,CASSSQDTSYEQYF,NA,14,NA,TRBV6-6,TRBJ2-7
TGTGCCATCCGAAGAGGCGCAGGGGGCGAGGATGGCTACACCTTC,CAIRRGAGGEDGYTF,TRBD1,15,NA,TRBV10-3,TRBJ1-2
TGTGCCAGCAGCCGGCCCTCGACCGATGAAGCTTTCTTT,CASSRPSTDEAFF,NA,13,NA,TRBV7-9,TRBJ1-1
TGCAGCGGACTAGCGGGGGGCTGGGCAGATACGCAGTATTTT,CSGLAGGWADTQYF,TRBD2,14,once,TRBV29-1,TRBJ2-3
TGTGCCAGCAGCGAGGCCGACAGGGGGCAGCGGGAGACCCAGTACTTC,CASSEADRGQRETQYF,TRBD1,16,NA,TRBV9,TRBJ2-5
TGTGCCAGCAGTTACTCGGCAGGGGGGCTTGCTTTCTTT,CASSYSAGGLAFF,TRBD1,13,NA,TRBV6-5,TRBJ1-1
TGTGCCGGAGACCGGGTAGCGGGGTCCTACGAGCAGTACTTC,CAGDRVAGSYEQYF,TRBD2,14,NA,TRBV30,TRBJ2-7
TGTGCCAGCAGTTTTGGGTTGGGGGAGCCCTACGAGCAGTACTTC,CASSFGLGEPYEQYF,NA,15,NA,TRBV6-5,TRBJ2-7
TGTGCCAGCAGCCCTGACGTGGACAGTTTCTACGAGCAGTACTTC,CASSPDVDSFYEQYF,NA,15,NA,TRBV9,TRBJ2-7
TGCGCCAGCAGCCAAGAAACTCCTAGGGAGCAGTTCTTC,CASSQETPREQFF,NA,13,NA,TRBV4-1,TRBJ2-1
TGTGCCAGCAGCTCGGACAGTTGGACTGAAGCTTTCTTT,CASSSDSWTEAFF,NA,13,NA,TRBV6-6,TRBJ1-1
TGTGCCAGCAGTTGGACAGGGGAAACTCCCCGGCTGGTGGAGACCCAGTACTTC,CASSWTGETPRLVETQYF,TRBD1,18,NA,TRBV27,TRBJ2-5